The sequence of this T cell receptor beta chain was determined in a study of T-cell reconstitution after alpha-beta-depleted transplantation in children (dated by TCRdb to about 2016). Regarding the study in general: The study quantitatively tracked T-cell immune reconstitution after TCRalphabeta/CD19-depleted allogeneic hematopoietic cell transplantation in children using TCR repertoire profiling.

Libraries were constructed by PCR. For sequencing, an Illumina HiSeq 2500 was employed. TCR libraries were prepared with molecular barcoding, using unique molecular identifiers to normalize TCRbeta repertoire quantification. TCRdb reprocessed the public reads (quality trimming at Q25 with fastp, clone calling with MiXCR) and kept in-frame beta chains. Under each unique CDR3 protein, matching rows form one entry showing the most common genes and DNA. The sample yields 350,000 to 450,000 distinct CDR3 sequences; roughly 14% were counted once. About 4% of the sample lies in the top ten. From the cysteine through the phenylalanine, the CDR3 covers 16 amino acids. CDR3 DNA only is kept here, 48 bases in frame from base 1. CDR1 MNHEY and CDR2 SMNVEV are derived from the germline V gene (reference sequence). The V and J ends are trimmed by 3 bases and 0 bases, leaving 13 bases between them. This clonotype was picked up many times. Its antigen is currently not known. The input lacks base qualities; no much larger clone sits a single base away.

The TCR was taken from a human donor who donated a stem cell graft to a child with Fanconi anemia. This chain joins TRBV27 to TRBJ2-3, with no confident D gene call. The sample consisted of PBMCs, taken from the stem cell graft. The DNA reads as follows: TGTGCCAGCAGTTTCTCGATCCAATCTAGCACAGATACGCAGTATTTT. This gives the protein CASSFSIQSSTDTQYF.